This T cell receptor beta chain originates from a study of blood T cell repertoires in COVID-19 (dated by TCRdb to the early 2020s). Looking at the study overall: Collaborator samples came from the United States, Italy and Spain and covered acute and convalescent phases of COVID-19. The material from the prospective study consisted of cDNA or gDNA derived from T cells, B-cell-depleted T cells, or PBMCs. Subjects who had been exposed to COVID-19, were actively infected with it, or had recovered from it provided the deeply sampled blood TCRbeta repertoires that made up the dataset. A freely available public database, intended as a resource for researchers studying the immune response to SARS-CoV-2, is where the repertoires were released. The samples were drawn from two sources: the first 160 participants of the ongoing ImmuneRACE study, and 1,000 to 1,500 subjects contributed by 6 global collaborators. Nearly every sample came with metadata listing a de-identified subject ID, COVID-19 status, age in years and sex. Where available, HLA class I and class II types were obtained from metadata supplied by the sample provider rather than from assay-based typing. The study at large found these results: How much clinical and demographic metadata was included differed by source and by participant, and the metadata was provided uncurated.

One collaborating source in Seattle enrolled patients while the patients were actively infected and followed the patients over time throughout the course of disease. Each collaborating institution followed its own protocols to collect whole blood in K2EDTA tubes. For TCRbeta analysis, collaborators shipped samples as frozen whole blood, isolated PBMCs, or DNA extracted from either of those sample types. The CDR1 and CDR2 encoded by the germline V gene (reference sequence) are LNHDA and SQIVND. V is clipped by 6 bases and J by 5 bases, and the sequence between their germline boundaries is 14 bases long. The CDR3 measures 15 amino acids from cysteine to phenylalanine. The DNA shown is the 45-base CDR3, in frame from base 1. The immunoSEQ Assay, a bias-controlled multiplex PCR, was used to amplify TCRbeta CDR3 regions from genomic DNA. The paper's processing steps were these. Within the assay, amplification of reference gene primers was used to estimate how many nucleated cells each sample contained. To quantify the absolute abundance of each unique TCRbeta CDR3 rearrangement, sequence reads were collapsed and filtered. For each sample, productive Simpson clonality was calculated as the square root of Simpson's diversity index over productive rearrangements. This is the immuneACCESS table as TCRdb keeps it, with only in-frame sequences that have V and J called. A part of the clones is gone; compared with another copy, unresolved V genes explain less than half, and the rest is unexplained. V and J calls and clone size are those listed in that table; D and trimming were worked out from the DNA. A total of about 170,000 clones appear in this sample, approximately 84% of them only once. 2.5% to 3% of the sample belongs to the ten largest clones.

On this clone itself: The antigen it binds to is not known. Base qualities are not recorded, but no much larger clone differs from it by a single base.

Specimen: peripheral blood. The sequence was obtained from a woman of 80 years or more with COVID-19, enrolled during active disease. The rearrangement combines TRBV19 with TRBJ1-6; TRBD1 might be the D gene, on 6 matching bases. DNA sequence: TGTGCCAGTAGACCCTGGACAGAAGATAATTCACCCCTCCACTTT. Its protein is CASRPWTEDNSPLHF. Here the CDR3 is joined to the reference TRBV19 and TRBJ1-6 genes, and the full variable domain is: DGGITQSPKYLFRKEGQNVTLSCEQNLNHDAMYWYRQDPGQGLRLIYYSQIVNDFQKGDIAEGYSVSREKKESFPLTVTSAQKNPTAFYLCASRPWTEDNSPLHFGNGTRLTVT.